The clone carrying this T cell receptor (beta chain) has a count of ten or more. Unique molecular identifiers were used to barcode this TCRbeta library. TCRdb re-called the PCR reads with MiXCR, one entry per CDR3 protein. Of 190,000 or so distinct CDR3 sequences detected, less than 15% appear once; the ten largest clones hold roughly an eighth. The data were obtained in a study of T-cell reconstitution after alpha-beta-depleted transplantation in children. The sequence derives from a human donor who donated a stem cell graft to a child with acute lymphoblastic leukemia. The input for sequencing was PBMCs from the stem cell graft donor, taken from the stem cell graft.

In DNA, the CDR3 is TGTGCCAGCTCACGGGACAGGGATAATTCACCCCTCCACTTT. This gives the protein CASSRDRDNSPLHF. V gene TRBV18 combines with J gene TRBJ1-6; 9 bases agree with TRBD1. Trimming at V came to 4 bases and at J to 5 bases, leaving 0 bases not matched to a gene. This CDR3 is 14 amino acids long. CDR1 KGHSH and CDR2 LQKENI come from the germline V gene.